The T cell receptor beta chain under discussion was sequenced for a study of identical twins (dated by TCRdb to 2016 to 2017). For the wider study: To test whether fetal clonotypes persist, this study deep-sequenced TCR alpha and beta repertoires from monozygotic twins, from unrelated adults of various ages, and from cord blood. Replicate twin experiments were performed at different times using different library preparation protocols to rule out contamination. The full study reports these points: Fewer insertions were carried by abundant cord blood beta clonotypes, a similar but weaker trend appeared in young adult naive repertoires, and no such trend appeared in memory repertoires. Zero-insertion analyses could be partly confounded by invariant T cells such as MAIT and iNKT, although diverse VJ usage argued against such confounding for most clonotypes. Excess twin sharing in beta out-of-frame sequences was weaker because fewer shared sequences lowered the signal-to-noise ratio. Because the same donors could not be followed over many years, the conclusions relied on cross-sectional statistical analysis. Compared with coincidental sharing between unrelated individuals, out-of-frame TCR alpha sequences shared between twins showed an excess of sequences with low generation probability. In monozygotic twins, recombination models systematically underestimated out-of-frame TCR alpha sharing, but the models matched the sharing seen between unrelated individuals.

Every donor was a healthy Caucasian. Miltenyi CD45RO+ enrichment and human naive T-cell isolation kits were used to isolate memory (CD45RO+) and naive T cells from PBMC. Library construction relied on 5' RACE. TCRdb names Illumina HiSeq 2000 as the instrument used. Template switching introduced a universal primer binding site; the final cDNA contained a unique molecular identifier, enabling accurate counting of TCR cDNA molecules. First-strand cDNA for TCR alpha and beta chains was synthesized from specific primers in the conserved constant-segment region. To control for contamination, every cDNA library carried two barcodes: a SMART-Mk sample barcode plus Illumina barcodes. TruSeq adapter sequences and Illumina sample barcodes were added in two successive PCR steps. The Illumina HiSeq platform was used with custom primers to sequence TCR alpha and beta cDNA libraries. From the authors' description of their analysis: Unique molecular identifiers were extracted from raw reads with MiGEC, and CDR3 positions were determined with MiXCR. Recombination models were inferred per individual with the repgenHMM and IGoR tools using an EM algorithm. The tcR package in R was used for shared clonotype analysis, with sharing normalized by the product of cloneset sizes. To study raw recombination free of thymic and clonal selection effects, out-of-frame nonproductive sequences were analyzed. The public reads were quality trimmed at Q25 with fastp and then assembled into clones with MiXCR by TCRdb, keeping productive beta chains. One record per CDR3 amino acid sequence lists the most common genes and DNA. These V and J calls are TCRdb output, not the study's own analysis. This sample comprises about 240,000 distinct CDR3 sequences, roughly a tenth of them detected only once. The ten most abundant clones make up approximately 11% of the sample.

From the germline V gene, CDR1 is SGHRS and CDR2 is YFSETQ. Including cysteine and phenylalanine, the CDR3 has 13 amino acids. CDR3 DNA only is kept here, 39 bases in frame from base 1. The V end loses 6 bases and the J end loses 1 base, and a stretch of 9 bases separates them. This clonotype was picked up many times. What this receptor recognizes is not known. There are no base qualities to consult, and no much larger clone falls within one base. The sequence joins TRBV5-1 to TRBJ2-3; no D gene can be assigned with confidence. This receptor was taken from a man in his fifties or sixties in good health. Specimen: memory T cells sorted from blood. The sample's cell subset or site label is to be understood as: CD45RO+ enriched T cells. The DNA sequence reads TGCGCCAGCAAGGACGGAGGCACAGATACGCAGTATTTT. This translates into CASKDGGTDTQYF. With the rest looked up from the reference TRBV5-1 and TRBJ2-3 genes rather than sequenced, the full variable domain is KAGVTQTPRYLIKTRGQQVTLSCSPISGHRSVSWYQQTPGQGLQFLFEYFSETQRNKGNFPGRFSGRQFSNSRSEMNVSTLELGDSALYLCASKDGGTDTQYFGPGTRLTVL.